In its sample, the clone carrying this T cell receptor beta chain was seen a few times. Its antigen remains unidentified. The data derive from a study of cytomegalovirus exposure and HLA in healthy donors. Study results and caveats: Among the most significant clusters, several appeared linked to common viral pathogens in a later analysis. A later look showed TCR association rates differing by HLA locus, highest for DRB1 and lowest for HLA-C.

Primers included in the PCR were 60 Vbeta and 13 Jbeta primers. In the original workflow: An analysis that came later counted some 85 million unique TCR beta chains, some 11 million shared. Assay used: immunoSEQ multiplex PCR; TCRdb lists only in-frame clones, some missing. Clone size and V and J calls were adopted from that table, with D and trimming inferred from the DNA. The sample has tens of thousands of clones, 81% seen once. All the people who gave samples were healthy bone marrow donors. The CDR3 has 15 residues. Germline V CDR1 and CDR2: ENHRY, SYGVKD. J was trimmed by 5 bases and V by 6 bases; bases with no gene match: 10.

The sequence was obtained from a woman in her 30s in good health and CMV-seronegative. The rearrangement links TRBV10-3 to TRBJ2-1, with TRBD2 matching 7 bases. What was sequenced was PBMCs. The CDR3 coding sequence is TGTGCCATCAGCGGGTCCGGGGGGATACACAATGAGCAGTTCTTC. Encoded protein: CAISGSGGIHNEQFF.